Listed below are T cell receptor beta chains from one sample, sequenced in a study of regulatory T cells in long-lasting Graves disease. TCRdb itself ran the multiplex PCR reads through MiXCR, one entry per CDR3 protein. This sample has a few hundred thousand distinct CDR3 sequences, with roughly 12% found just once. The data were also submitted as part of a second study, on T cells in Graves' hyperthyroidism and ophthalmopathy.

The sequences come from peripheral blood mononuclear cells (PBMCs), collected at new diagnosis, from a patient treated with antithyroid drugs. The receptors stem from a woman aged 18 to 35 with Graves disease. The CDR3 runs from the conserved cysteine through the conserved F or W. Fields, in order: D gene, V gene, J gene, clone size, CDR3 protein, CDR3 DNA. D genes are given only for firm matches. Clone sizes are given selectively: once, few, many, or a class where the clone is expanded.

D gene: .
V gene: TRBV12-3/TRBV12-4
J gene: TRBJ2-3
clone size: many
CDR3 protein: CASTGTWGTQYF
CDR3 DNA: TGTGCCAGCACCGGCACATGGGGGACGCAGTATTTT

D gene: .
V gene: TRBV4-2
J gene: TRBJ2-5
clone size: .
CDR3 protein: CASSQASGTRMVETQYF
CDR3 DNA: TGTGCCAGCAGCCAAGCGTCCGGGACCCGGATGGTGGAGACCCAGTACTTC

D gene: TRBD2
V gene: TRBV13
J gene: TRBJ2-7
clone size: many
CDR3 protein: CASSPTSGRPDSYEQYF
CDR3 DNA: TGTGCCAGCAGCCCTACTAGCGGGAGGCCCGACTCCTACGAGCAGTACTTC

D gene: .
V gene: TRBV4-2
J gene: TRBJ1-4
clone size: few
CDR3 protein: CASSRSPGASNEKLFF
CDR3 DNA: TGTGCCAGCAGCCGCTCGCCGGGGGCGTCTAATGAAAAACTGTTTTTT

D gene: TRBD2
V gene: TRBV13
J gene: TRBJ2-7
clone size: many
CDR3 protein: CASSDGGRLNEQYF
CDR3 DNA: TGTGCCAGCAGCGATGGCGGGAGACTTAACGAGCAGTACTTC

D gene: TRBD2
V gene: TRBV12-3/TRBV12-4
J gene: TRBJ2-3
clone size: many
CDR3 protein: CASSSRTSGKQYF
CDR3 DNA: TGTGCCAGCAGTAGCCGGACTAGCGGGAAACAGTATTTT

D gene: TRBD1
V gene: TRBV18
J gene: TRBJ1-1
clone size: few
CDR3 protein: CASSPGQTMNTEAFF
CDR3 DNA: TGTGCCAGCTCACCGGGACAGACTATGAACACTGAAGCTTTCTTT

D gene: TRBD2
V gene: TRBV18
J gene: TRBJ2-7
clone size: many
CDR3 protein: CASSPASGASYEQYF
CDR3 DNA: TGTGCCAGCTCACCTGCTAGCGGGGCTTCCTACGAGCAGTACTTC

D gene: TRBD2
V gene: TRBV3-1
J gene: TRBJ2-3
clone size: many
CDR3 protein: CASSQGAGGPLTDTQYF
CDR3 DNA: TGTGCCAGCAGCCAAGGGGCGGGGGGGCCGCTCACAGATACGCAGTATTTT

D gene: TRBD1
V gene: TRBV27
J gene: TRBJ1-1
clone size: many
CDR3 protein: CASSLLSGTVNVRGTEAFF
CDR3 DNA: TGTGCCAGCAGTTTATTGTCCGGGACAGTCAACGTACGAGGGACTGAAGCTTTCTTT

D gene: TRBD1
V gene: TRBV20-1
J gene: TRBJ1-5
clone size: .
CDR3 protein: CSANDRGSQPQHF
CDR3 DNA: TGCAGTGCTAACGACAGGGGCAGCCAGCCCCAGCATTTT

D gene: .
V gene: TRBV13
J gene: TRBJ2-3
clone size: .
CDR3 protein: CASSLGQVAQYF
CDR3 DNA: TGTGCCAGCAGCTTAGGCCAAGTAGCGCAGTATTTT

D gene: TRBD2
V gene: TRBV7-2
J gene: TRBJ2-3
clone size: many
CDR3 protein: CASERLASDTQYF
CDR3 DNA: TGTGCCAGCGAAAGACTAGCATCAGATACGCAGTATTTT

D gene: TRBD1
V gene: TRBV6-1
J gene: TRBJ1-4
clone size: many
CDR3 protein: CASSQRTGKLFF
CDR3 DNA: TGTGCCAGCAGCCAAAGGACAGGAAAACTGTTTTTT

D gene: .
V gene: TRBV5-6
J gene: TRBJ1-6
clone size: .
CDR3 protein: CASSRSATRHSPLHF
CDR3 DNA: TGTGCCAGCAGCCGATCAGCCACACGCCATTCACCCCTCCACTTT

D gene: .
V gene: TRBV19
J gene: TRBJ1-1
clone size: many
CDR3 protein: CASSMQQGRGNTEAFF
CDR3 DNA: TGTGCCAGTAGTATGCAGCAGGGCCGGGGGAACACTGAAGCTTTCTTT

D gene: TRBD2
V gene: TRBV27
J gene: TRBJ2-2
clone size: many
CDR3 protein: CASSLSPGLAWPGELFF
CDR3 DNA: TGTGCCAGCAGTTTATCCCCGGGACTAGCGTGGCCCGGGGAGCTGTTTTTT

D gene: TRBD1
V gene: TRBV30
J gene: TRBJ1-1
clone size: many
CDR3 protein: CAWSGGQGVRTEAFF
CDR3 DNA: TGTGCCTGGAGTGGGGGACAGGGAGTAAGAACTGAAGCTTTCTTT

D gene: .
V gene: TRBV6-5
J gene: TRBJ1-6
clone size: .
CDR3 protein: CASSYLQNSPLHF
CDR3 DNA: TGTGCCAGCAGTTACCTTCAGAATTCACCCCTCCACTTT

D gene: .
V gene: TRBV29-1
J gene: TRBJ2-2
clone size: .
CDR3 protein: CSVSGSLENTGELFF
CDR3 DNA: TGCAGCGTTAGCGGCAGCCTTGAGAACACCGGGGAGCTGTTTTTT

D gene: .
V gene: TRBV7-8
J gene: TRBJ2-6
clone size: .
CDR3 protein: CASSSLTGANVLTF
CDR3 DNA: TGTGCCAGCAGCTCACTTACTGGGGCCAACGTCCTGACTTTC

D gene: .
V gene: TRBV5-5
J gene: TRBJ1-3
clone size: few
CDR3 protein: CASSLVTVSGNTIYF
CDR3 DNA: TGTGCCAGCAGCTTGGTTACAGTCTCTGGAAACACCATATATTTT

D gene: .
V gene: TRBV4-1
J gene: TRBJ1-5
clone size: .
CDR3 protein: CASSQAQGSQPQHF
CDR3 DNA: TGCGCCAGCAGCCAAGCCCAGGGAAGTCAGCCCCAGCATTTT

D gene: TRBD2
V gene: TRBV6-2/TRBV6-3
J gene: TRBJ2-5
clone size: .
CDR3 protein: CASSRLAGEVETQYF
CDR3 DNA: TGTGCCAGCAGCCGACTAGCGGGAGAGGTTGAGACCCAGTACTTC

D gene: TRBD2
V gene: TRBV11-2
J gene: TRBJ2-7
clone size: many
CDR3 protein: CASSLATPQSGRSSYEQYF
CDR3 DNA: TGTGCCAGCAGCTTGGCCACACCCCAGAGCGGGAGGAGCTCCTACGAGCAGTACTTC

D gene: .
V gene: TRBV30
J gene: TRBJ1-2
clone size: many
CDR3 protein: CAWIGGLVDGYTF
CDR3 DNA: TGTGCCTGGATCGGTGGCTTGGTGGATGGCTACACCTTC

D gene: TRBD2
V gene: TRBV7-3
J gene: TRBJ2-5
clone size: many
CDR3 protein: CASSLGIAGGRNHEETQYF
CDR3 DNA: TGTGCCAGCAGCTTAGGGATAGCGGGAGGGCGAAACCATGAAGAGACCCAGTACTTC

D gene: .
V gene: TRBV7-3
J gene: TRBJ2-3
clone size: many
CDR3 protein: CASSPGARTDTQYF
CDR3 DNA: TGTGCCAGCAGCCCGGGCGCCCGCACAGATACGCAGTATTTT

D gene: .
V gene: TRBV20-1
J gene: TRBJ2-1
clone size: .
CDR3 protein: CSVPWRTEQFF
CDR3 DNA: TGCAGTGTCCCCTGGCGGACCGAGCAGTTCTTC

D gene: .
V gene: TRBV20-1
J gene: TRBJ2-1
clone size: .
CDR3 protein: CSARDLRPESSYNEQFF
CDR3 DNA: TGCAGTGCTAGAGATCTCCGCCCCGAGAGCTCCTACAATGAGCAGTTCTTC

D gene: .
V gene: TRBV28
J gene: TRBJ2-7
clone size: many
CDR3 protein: CASSFSFRNEQYF
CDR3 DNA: TGTGCCAGCAGTTTTTCTTTCCGGAACGAGCAGTACTTC

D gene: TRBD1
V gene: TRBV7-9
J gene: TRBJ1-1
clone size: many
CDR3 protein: CASSPTSGQGRNTEAFF
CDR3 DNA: TGTGCCAGCAGCCCCACGTCCGGACAGGGGCGGAACACTGAAGCTTTCTTT

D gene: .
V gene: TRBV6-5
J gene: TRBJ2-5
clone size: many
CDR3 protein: CASSYGWGSETQYF
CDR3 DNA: TGTGCCAGCAGTTATGGGTGGGGGTCCGAGACCCAGTACTTC